This T cell receptor (beta chain) was sequenced during a study of cytomegalovirus exposure and HLA in healthy donors. As to this clone: The antigen is undetermined.

Study observations and caveats: The study labeled more than 150 TCR beta chains cytomegalovirus-associated. Rarity held for most TCR sequences, but there were some public TCRs that occurred in many donors.

Researchers ran the PCR with 60 Vbeta and 13 Jbeta primers. Assay: immunoSEQ multiplex PCR; the TCRdb copy retains only in-frame clones and omits some. The table shows about 150,000 clones, with just under 80% occurring only once. The source of this sequence is a woman between 50 and 59 years old in good health and CMV-seropositive. Sequenced material: PBMCs.

The CDR3 region has the DNA TGTGCCAGCACCAACTTAAGGAGCTCCTACGAGCAGTACTTC. Residues: CASTNLRSSYEQYF. This chain links TRBV28 with TRBJ2-7, with unresolved D. Trimming pared 7 bases from V and 0 bases from J, leaving 13 bases between. The CDR3 covers 14 residues. Germline V gene sequence: CDR1 MDHEN, CDR2 SYDVKM.